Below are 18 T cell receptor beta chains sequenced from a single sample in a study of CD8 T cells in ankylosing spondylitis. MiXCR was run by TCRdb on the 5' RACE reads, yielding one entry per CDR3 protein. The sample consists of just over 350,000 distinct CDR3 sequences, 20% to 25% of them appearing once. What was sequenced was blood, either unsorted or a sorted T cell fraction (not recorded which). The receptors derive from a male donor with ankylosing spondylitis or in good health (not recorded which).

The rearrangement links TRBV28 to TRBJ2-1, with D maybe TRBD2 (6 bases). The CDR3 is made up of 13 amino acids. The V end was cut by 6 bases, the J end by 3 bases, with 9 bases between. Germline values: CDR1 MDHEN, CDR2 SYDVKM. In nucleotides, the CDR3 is TGTGCCAGCAGACAGGACTACTACAATGAGCAGTTCTTC. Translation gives CASRQDYYNEQFF. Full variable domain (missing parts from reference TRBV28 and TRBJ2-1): DVKVTQSSRYLVKRTGEKVFLECVQDMDHENMFWYRQDPGLGLRLIYFSYDVKMKEKGDIPEGYSVSREKKERFSLILESASTNQTSMYLCASRQDYYNEQFFGPGTRLTVL.

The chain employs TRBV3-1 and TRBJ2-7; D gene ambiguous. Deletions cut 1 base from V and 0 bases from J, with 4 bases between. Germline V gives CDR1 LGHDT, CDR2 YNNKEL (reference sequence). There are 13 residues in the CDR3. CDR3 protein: CASSQALSYEQYF. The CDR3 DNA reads TGTGCCAGCAGCCAAGCACTCTCCTACGAGCAGTACTTC.

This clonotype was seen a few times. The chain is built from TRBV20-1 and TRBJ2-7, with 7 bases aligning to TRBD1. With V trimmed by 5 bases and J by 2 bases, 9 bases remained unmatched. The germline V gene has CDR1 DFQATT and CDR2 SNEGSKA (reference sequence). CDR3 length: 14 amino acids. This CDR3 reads CSASSRDSTYEQYF. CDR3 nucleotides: TGCAGTGCTTCCTCCCGGGACAGCACCTACGAGCAGTACTTC.

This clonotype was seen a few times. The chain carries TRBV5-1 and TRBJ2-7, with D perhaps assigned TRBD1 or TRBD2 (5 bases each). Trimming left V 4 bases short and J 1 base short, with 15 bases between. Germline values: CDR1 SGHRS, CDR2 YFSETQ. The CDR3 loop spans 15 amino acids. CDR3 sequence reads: CASSPFRDGSYEQYF. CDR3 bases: TGCGCCAGCAGCCCATTCCGGGACGGGTCCTACGAGCAGTACTTC.

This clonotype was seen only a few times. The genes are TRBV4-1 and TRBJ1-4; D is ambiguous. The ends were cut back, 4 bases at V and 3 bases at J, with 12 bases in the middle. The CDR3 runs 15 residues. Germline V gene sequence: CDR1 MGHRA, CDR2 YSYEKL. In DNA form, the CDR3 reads TGCGCCAGCAGCCCTCTGACACAGTCTAATGAAAAACTGTTTTTT. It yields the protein CASSPLTQSNEKLFF.

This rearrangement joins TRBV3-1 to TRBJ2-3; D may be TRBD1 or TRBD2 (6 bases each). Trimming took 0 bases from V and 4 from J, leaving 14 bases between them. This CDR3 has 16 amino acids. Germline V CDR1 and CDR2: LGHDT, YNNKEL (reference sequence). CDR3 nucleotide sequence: TGTGCCAGCAGCCAAGATGGGAACAGGGACTCAGATACGCAGTATTTT. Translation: CASSQDGNRDSDTQYF.

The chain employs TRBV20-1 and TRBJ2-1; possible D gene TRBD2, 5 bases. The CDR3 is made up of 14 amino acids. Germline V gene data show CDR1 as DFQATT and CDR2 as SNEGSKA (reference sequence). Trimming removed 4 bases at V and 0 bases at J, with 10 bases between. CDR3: CSATTSDSYNEQFF. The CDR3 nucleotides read TGCAGTGCTACCACTAGTGACTCCTACAATGAGCAGTTCTTC.

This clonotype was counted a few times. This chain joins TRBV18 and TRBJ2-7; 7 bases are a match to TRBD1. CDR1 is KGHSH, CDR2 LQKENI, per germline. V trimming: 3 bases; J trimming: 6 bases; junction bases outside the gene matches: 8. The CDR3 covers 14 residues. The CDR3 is CASSPETGTFEQYF. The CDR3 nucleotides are TGTGCCAGCTCACCCGAGACAGGGACCTTCGAGCAGTACTTC.

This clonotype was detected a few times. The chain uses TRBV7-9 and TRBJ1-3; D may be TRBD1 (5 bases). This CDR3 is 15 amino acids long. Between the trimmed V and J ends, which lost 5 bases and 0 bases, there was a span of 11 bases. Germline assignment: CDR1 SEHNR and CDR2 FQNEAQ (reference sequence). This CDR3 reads CASSGGLNSGNTIYF. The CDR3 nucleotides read TGTGCCAGCAGCGGGGGACTTAACTCTGGAAACACCATATATTTT.

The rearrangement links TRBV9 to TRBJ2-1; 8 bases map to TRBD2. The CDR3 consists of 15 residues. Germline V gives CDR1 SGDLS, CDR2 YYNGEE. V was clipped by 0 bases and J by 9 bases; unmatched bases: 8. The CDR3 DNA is TGTGCCAGCAGCGTAGGCGGCGGGGGGTCGAGTGAGCAGTTCTTC. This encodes CASSVGGGGSSEQFF.

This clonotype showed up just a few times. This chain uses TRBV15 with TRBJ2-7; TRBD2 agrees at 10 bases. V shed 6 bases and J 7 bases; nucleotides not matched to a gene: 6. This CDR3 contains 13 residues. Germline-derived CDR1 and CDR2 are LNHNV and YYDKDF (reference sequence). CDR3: CATRLAGSGEQYF. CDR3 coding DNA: TGTGCCACCAGACTAGCGGGGTCGGGGGAGCAGTACTTC.

DNA for the CDR3: TGTGCCAGCAGCCTACAGAACAGGGATCTCTACAATGAGCAGTTCTTC. Translating gives CASSLQNRDLYNEQFF. The genes are TRBV3-1 and TRBJ2-1; tentatively, D is TRBD1 (6 bases). The CDR3 runs to 16 residues. Germline V gene data show CDR1 as LGHDT and CDR2 as YNNKEL (reference sequence). V lost 4 bases to trimming and J lost 3 bases, with 16 bases between them.

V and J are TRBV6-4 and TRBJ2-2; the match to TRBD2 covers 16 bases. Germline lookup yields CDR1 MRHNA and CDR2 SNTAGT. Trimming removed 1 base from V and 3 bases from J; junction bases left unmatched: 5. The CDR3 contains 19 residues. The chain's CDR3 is CASSDFGTSGGVHTGELFF. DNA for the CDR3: TGTGCCAGCAGTGACTTCGGGACTAGCGGGGGGGTCCACACCGGGGAGCTGTTTTTT.

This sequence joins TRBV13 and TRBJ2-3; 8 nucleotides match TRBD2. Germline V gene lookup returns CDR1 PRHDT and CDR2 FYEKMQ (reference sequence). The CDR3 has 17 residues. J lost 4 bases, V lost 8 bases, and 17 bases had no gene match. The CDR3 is CASVLPGGASPSDTQYF. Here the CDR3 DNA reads TGTGCCAGCGTACTTCCGGGAGGGGCTAGCCCCTCAGATACGCAGTATTTT.

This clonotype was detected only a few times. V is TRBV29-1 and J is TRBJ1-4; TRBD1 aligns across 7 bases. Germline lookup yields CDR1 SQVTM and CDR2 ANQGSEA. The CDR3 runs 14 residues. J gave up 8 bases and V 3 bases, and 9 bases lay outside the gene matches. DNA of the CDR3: TGCAGCGTTGAGGGCGGGACAGTGGGCGAAAAACTGTTTTTT. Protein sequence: CSVEGGTVGEKLFF.

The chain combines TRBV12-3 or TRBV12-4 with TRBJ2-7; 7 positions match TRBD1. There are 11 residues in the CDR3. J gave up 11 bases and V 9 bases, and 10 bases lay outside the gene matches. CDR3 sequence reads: CASGLQGVEYF. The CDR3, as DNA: TGTGCCAGTGGATTGCAGGGGGTGGAGTACTTC.

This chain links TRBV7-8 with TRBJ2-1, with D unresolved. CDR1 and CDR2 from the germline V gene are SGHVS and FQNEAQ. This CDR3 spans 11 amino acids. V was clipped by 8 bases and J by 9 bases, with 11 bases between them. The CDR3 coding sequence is TGTGCCAGCGCGCCCACCGCTGAGCAGTTCTTC. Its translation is CASAPTAEQFF.

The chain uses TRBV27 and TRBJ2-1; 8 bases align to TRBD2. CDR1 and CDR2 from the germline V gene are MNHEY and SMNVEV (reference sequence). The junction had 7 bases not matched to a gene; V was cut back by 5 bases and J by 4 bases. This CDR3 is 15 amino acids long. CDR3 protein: CASSTPQRGYNEQFF. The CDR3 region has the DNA TGTGCCAGCAGTACCCCCCAGCGGGGGTACAATGAGCAGTTCTTC.